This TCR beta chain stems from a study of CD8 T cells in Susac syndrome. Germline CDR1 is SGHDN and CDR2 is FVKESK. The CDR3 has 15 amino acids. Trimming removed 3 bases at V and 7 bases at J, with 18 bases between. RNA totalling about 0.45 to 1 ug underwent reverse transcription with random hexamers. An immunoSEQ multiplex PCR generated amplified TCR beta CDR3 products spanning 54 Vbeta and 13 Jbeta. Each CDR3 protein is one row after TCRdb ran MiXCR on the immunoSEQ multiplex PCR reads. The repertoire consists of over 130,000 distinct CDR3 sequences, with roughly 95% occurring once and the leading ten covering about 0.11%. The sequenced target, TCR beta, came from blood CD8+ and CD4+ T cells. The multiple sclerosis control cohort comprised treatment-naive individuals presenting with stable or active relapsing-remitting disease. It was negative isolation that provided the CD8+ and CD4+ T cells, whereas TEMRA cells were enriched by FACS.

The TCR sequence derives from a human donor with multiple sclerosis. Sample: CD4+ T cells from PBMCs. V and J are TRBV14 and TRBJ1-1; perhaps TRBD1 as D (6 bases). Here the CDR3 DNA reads TGTGCCAGCAGCCACCTTGAAAACAGGGCAATTGAAGCTTTCTTT. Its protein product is CASSHLENRAIEAFF.